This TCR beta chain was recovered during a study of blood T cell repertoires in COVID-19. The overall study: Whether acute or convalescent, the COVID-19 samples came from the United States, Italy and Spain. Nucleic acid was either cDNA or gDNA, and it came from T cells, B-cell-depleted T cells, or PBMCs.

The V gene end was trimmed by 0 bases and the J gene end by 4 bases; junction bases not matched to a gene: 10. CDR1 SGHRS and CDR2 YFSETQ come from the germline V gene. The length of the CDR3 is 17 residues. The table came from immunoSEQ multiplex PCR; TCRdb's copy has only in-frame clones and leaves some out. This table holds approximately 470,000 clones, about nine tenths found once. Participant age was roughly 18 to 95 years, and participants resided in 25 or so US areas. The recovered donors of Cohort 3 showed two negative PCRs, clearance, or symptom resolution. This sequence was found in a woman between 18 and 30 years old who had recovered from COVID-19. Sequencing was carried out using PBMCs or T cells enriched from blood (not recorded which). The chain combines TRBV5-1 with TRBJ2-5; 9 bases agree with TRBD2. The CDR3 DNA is TGCGCCAGCAGCTTGGGAGCGGGAGGAACGGGAGGAGAGACCCAGTACTTC. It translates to CASSLGAGGTGGETQYF. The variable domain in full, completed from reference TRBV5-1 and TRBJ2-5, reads KAGVTQTPRYLIKTRGQQVTLSCSPISGHRSVSWYQQTPGQGLQFLFEYFSETQRNKGNFPGRFSGRQFSNSRSEMNVSTLELGDSALYLCASSLGAGGTGGETQYFGPGTRLLVL.